Listed here are 27 T cell receptor beta chains from one sample, sequenced in a study of vaccination and CD4 T cells after COVID-19. The treatment was: roughly 11-day PBMC culture with coronavirus spike peptide pools or control peptides (ViraFEST assay). Sequenced with the Oncomine TCR Beta short-read assay was DNA taken from cultured CD4+ T cells. Each CDR3 protein is one row after TCRdb ran MiXCR on the PCR reads. The repertoire holds about 10,000 distinct CDR3 sequences, with roughly 56% as singletons. No antigens are known for them. Sequenced sample: CD4+ T cells from blood, cultured in vitro. The receptor source for this set is a human donor who had recovered from COVID-19.

The chain employs TRBV4-1 and TRBJ2-1, with D tentatively TRBD2 (6 bases). Germline CDR1 reads MGHRA; CDR2 reads YSYEKL. The ends were cut back, 2 bases at V and 5 bases at J, with 25 bases in the middle. There are 19 residues in the CDR3. In DNA form, the CDR3 reads TGCGCCAGCAGCCAAAGGCCCCCGTTGGGACTCACGAGAGACAATGAGCAGTTCTTC. Translating it yields CASSQRPPLGLTRDNEQFF.

The rearrangement joins TRBV6-1 to TRBJ2-7, with D perhaps being TRBD1 or TRBD2 (5 bases each). V lost 5 bases to trimming and J lost 0 bases, with 20 bases between them. The CDR3 is made up of 17 amino acids. The V gene's germline CDR1 is MNHNS and CDR2 SASEGT. Written as DNA, the CDR3 is TGTGCCAGCAGTCGAGGGGTTTCGGGGTCCAGCTCCTACGAGCAGTACTTC. Encoded protein: CASSRGVSGSSSYEQYF.

The chain carries TRBV6-1 and TRBJ1-2; 9 nucleotides line up with TRBD1. Trimming at V came to 2 bases and at J to 8 bases, leaving 3 bases not matched to a gene. The CDR3 has 13 amino acids. Germline CDR1 reads MNHNS; CDR2 reads SASEGT. CDR3 coding DNA: TGTGCCAGCAGTGAACACAGGGGGCAGGGCTACACCTTC. This codes for CASSEHRGQGYTF.

The count of this clonotype is one. The chain recombines TRBV7-2 with TRBJ2-3; unclear D gene. Trimming took off 3 bases at V and 5 bases at J, with 9 bases between the two ends. This CDR3 is built from 13 residues. In germline, CDR1 is SGHTA, CDR2 FQGNSA. The CDR3 bases are TGTGCCAGCAGCTTGTCAGGTGGAGATACGCAGTATTTT. This sequence encodes CASSLSGGDTQYF.

The V gene is TRBV6-5, the J gene TRBJ1-6; possible D gene TRBD1, 6 bases. CDR1 and CDR2 (germline): MNHEY, SVGAGI. Trimming shortened V by 0 bases and J by 7 bases, and 19 bases separated the two germline ends. This CDR3 is 18 amino acids long. In nucleotides, the CDR3 is TGTGCCAGCAGTTACTCGAAGTACGTACAGGGTGCCAATTCACCCCTCCACTTT. Its translation: CASSYSKYVQGANSPLHF.

The V and J genes are TRBV20-1 and TRBJ2-1; the D is unclear. Per germline, CDR1 DFQATT and CDR2 SNEGSKA (reference sequence). Trimming removed 5 bases from V and 1 base from J, with 15 bases in between. This CDR3 region has 15 residues. The CDR3 reads CSAVGSLLSYNEQFF. The DNA of the CDR3 is TGCAGTGCTGTGGGTTCCCTTCTTTCCTACAATGAGCAGTTCTTC.

Within the sample, this clonotype is medium-sized. DNA for the CDR3: TGTGCCAGCAGCGCAGCGGGGGCACGGGAGCTGTTTTTT. It encodes CASSAAGARELFF. The chain carries TRBV7-6 and TRBJ2-2, with TRBD2 matching over 8 bases. The CDR3 is made up of 13 amino acids. V lost 5 bases, J lost 9 bases, and 5 bases stayed unmatched. Germline loops: CDR1 SGHVS, CDR2 FNYEAQ.

This chain links TRBV12-3 or TRBV12-4 with TRBJ2-6, with 8 bases aligning to TRBD2. V was pared by 5 bases and J by 0 bases, with 18 bases of the junction left unmatched. The CDR3 length is 21 residues. The CDR3 region has the DNA TGTGCCAGCAGTACGAGCGGGGGTTACTCCGGCCTTACCTCTGGGGCCAACGTCCTGACTTTC. Protein: CASSTSGGYSGLTSGANVLTF.

The rearrangement links TRBV11-3 to TRBJ2-7; maybe TRBD2 (5 bases). CDR1 and CDR2 (germline): SGHNT, YENEEA. This CDR3 region has 14 residues. Between the trimmed V and J ends, which lost 5 bases and 6 bases, there was a span of 17 bases. The CDR3 sequence: CASSPSQTDSEQYF. CDR3 in DNA: TGTGCCAGCAGCCCCTCTCAGACGGACTCCGAGCAGTACTTC.

The chain carries TRBV18 and TRBJ1-6; D gene ambiguous. CDR3 length: 16 amino acids. V dropped 2 bases and J dropped 5 bases, with 13 bases sitting between them. The germline V gene encodes CDR1 KGHSH and CDR2 LQKENI. The CDR3 loop is CASSPSASGNNSPLHF. The CDR3 region has the DNA TGTGCCAGCTCACCAAGTGCGTCGGGCAATAATTCACCCCTCCACTTT.

This chain links TRBV28 with TRBJ1-2; D uncertain. CDR3 length equals 15 residues. V lost 5 bases to trimming and J lost 0 bases, with 13 bases between them. CDR1 and CDR2 (germline): MDHEN, SYDVKM. The CDR3 loop is CASSPQAAANYGYTF. Here the CDR3 DNA reads TGTGCCAGCAGTCCCCAAGCGGCAGCTAACTATGGCTACACCTTC.

This chain connects TRBV6-1 to TRBJ2-3; perhaps TRBD1 as D (6 bases). Germline V CDR1 and CDR2: MNHNS, SASEGT. With 5 bases removed from V and 6 bases from J, the gap between germline ends came to 12 bases. The CDR3 has 13 residues. This chain's CDR3 is CASSRKQGDTQYF. The CDR3 bases are TGTGCCAGCAGTAGAAAGCAGGGGGATACGCAGTATTTT.

V usage is TRBV27 and J usage is TRBJ1-2; maybe TRBD1 (5 bases). The germline CDR1 and CDR2 sequences are MNHEY and SMNVEV (reference sequence). The germline V and J ends were trimmed by 5 bases and 5 bases, with 18 bases remaining between them. CDR3 size: 15 residues. CDR3 DNA: TGTGCCAGCAGTCTCGAAAGGGGATCAGGGTATGGCTACACCTTC. Encoded protein: CASSLERGSGYGYTF.

This chain joins TRBV24-1 and TRBJ2-1, with D possibly being TRBD1 or TRBD2 (5 bases each). Germline CDR1 and CDR2: KGHDR and SFDVKD. V shed 2 bases and J shed 10 bases, with 17 bases lying between them. This CDR3 comprises 15 residues. Written as DNA, the CDR3 is TGTGCCACCAGTGATTGGCACCGAGGGGCTATCGAGCAGTTCTTC. Its translation: CATSDWHRGAIEQFF.

The chain uses TRBV2 and TRBJ2-1; 7 bases match TRBD1. This CDR3 has 15 amino acids. CDR1 SNHLY and CDR2 FYNNEI come from the germline V gene. V lost 6 bases to trimming and J lost 5 bases; unmatched junction nucleotides: 10. CDR3 protein: CASSPWTGGDNEQFF. The CDR3 region has the DNA TGTGCCAGCAGCCCTTGGACAGGCGGAGACAATGAGCAGTTCTTC.

The rearrangement uses TRBV2 and TRBJ2-7; D gene unclear. V was cut by 0 bases and J by 2 bases, with 11 bases left in between. This CDR3 is built from 15 residues. Germline values: CDR1 SNHLY, CDR2 FYNNEI. CDR3 sequence reads: CASSEATATAYEQYF. In nucleotides, the CDR3 is TGTGCCAGCAGTGAAGCAACGGCGACCGCCTACGAGCAGTACTTC. Full variable domain (remainder filled in from reference TRBV2 and TRBJ2-7): EPEVTQTPSHQVTQMGQEVILRCVPISNHLYFYWYRQILGQKVEFLVSFYNNEISEKSEIFDDQFSVERPDGSNFTLKIRSTKLEDSAMYFCASSEATATAYEQYFGPGTRLTVT.

The V call is TRBV12-3 or TRBV12-4, the J call TRBJ2-1, with D perhaps TRBD1 or TRBD2 (6 bases each). The V end lost 4 bases, the J end lost 9 bases, and 16 bases lay between the germline ends. This CDR3 is built from 14 residues. The CDR3 DNA reads as TGTGCCAGCAGTTCTGGGGGGCCGGTGGGTGAGCAGTTCTTC. Amino acids: CASSSGGPVGEQFF.

This chain links TRBV14 with TRBJ2-1; D gene unclear. V was clipped by 3 bases and J by 0 bases, with 12 bases between them. This CDR3 contains 16 residues. Per germline, CDR1 SGHDN and CDR2 FVKESK. The CDR3 region has the DNA TGTGCCAGCAGCCAGGAAGCATATAGCTCCTACAATGAGCAGTTCTTC. Protein: CASSQEAYSSYNEQFF. The full variable domain, rest sourced from reference TRBV14 and TRBJ2-1, is EAGVTQFPSHSVIEKGQTVTLRCDPISGHDNLYWYRRVMGKEIKFLLHFVKESKQDESGMPNNRFLAERTGGTYSTLKVQPAELEDSGVYFCASSQEAYSSYNEQFFGPGTRLTVL.

This chain connects TRBV7-9 to TRBJ2-5; D is possibly TRBD1 (5 bases). From germline, CDR1 is SEHNR and CDR2 FQNEAQ (reference sequence). Trimming took off 7 bases at V and 5 bases at J, with 14 bases between the two ends. This CDR3 has 13 amino acids. CDR3 nucleotide sequence: TGTGCCAGCAACGCAGGGATTGAGGAGACCCAGTACTTC. It codes for CASNAGIEETQYF.

The chain joins TRBV20-1 to TRBJ1-1; D is uncertain. Per germline, CDR1 DFQATT and CDR2 SNEGSKA (reference sequence). The CDR3 spans 15 residues. Trimming shortened V by 1 base and J by 0 bases, and 12 bases separated the two germline ends. This CDR3 is CSARVVGSMNTEAFF. CDR3 DNA sequence: TGCAGTGCTAGAGTAGTCGGGTCCATGAACACTGAAGCTTTCTTT.

The chain uses TRBV28 and TRBJ2-3, with D hard to call. Trimming removed 6 bases from V and 3 bases from J, with 10 bases in between. CDR1 MDHEN and CDR2 SYDVKM come from the germline V gene. The CDR3 has 13 amino acids. CDR3 coding DNA: TGTGCCAGCAGCCACACAGCTACAGATACGCAGTATTTT. Its translation: CASSHTATDTQYF.

In this sample, this clonotype is medium-sized. This chain uses TRBV12-3 or TRBV12-4 with TRBJ1-1; 7 nucleotides align to TRBD1. The CDR3 consists of 14 residues. V lost 7 bases, J lost 5 bases, and 10 bases stayed unmatched. CDR3 DNA sequence: TGTGCCAGCACCCTGACAGGGTGGATGACTGAAGCTTTCTTT. This codes for CASTLTGWMTEAFF.

This clonotype showed up just a few times. This chain connects TRBV7-2 to TRBJ1-2, with 12 bases that match TRBD1. Germline V CDR1 and CDR2: SGHTA, FQGNSA. V trimming: 5 bases; J trimming: 3 bases; junction bases outside the gene matches: 7. The CDR3 covers 16 residues. The CDR3 loop is CASSAFGTGGHYGYTF. As DNA, the CDR3 is TGTGCCAGCAGCGCGTTTGGGACAGGGGGCCACTATGGCTACACCTTC.

The chain recombines TRBV7-2 with TRBJ2-1, with 12 positions matching TRBD1. CDR1 and CDR2 from the germline V gene are SGHTA and FQGNSA. V gave up 2 bases and J gave up 8 bases; unmatched junction bases: 4. This CDR3 has 15 residues. The CDR3 coding sequence is TGTGCCAGCAGCTTAAGGGGACAGGGGGCCGATGAGCAGTTCTTC. Its protein is CASSLRGQGADEQFF.

This chain uses TRBV12-3 or TRBV12-4 with TRBJ2-3; tentative D call: TRBD2 (6 bases). This CDR3 is built from 16 residues. Between the trimmed V and J ends, which lost 3 bases and 0 bases, there was a span of 13 bases. The CDR3 sequence: CASSLRGATSTDTQYF. For the CDR3, the DNA is TGTGCCAGCAGTTTGCGGGGCGCCACTAGCACAGATACGCAGTATTTT.

This rearrangement joins TRBV7-9 to TRBJ2-5; TRBD1 might be the D (6 bases). Trimming removed 5 bases from V and 7 bases from J, with 14 bases in between. This CDR3 region has 13 residues. CDR1 SEHNR and CDR2 FQNEAQ come from the germline V gene (reference sequence). In nucleotides, the CDR3 is TGTGCCAGCAGCCCCCAGGGGAGCATGACCCAGTACTTC. This translates into CASSPQGSMTQYF. The entire variable domain, with the rest obtained from reference TRBV7-9 and TRBJ2-5, is as follows: DTGVSQNPRHKITKRGQNVTFRCDPISEHNRLYWYRQTLGQGPEFLTYFQNEAQLEKSRLLSDRFSAERPKGSFSTLEIQRTEQGDSAMYLCASSPQGSMTQYFGPGTRLLVL.

The chain has TRBV7-9 and TRBJ2-1; 7 nucleotides line up with TRBD1. The ends lost 10 bases at V and 4 bases at J; junction bases unmatched: 13. The CDR3 extends over 15 amino acids. CDR1 is SEHNR, CDR2 FQNEAQ, per germline (reference sequence). The chain's CDR3 is CATFPAGGTYNEQFF. The CDR3 DNA is TGTGCCACCTTCCCAGCAGGGGGTACTTACAATGAGCAGTTCTTC.